The 13 T cell receptor beta chains below all came from one sample that was sequenced in a study of T-cell reconstitution after alpha-beta-depleted transplantation in children. TCRbeta library preparation incorporated unique molecular identifiers. Each CDR3 protein is one row after TCRdb ran MiXCR on the PCR reads. Among about a million distinct CDR3 sequences listed, about 29% were seen once. Here the sequenced sample was PBMCs, mostly from graft donor cells, taken 360 days after TCRalphabeta/CD19-depleted stem cell transplant. These receptors all stem from a boy under two years old who had a stem cell transplant for SCID, so the T cells may come from the graft donor.

The chain employs TRBV29-1 and TRBJ2-1; no clear D. There are 13 residues in the CDR3. Germline assignment: CDR1 SQVTM and CDR2 ANQGSEA. V was clipped by 6 bases and J by 0 bases, with 9 bases between them. The CDR3 spells CSVSWGSYNEQFF. The CDR3 DNA is TGCAGCGTCAGCTGGGGCTCCTACAATGAGCAGTTCTTC.

The CDR3 here is CASSQVGSYYGYTF. CDR3 nucleotide sequence: TGCGCCAGCAGCCAAGTCGGTTCCTACTATGGCTACACCTTC. The V call is TRBV4-3, the J call TRBJ1-2, with D hard to call. This CDR3 is built from 14 residues. Per germline, CDR1 LGHNA and CDR2 YSLEER. The V end lost 1 base, the J end lost 3 bases, and 9 bases lay between the germline ends.

To note about this clonotype: One junction end does not reproduce the germline sequence, and a read error may be involved. The V call is TRBV7-6, the J call TRBJ2-1; no firm D call. From germline, CDR1 is SGHVS and CDR2 FNYEAQ. The CDR3 loop spans 14 amino acids. CDR3 sequence (DNA): TGTGCCAGCAGCGTAGCCCCGTTGAACGTCCAGCAGTTCTTC. Translation gives CASSVAPLNVQQFF.

The CDR3 nucleotides are TGTGCCAGCAGCCCAGGGGGTCGGGCTGAAGCTTTCTTT. Protein product: CASSPGGRAEAFF. This chain uses TRBV7-9 with TRBJ1-1, with TRBD1 matching 7 bases. This CDR3 has 13 residues. Germline CDR1 is SEHNR and CDR2 is FQNEAQ (reference sequence). J gave up 6 bases and V 5 bases, and 6 bases lay outside the gene matches.

The chain links TRBV7-9 to TRBJ2-3; perhaps TRBD1 as D (6 bases). This CDR3 region has 12 residues. V was cut by 4 bases and J by 9 bases, with 11 bases left in between. Germline V gene data show CDR1 as SEHNR and CDR2 as FQNEAQ (reference sequence). The CDR3 loop is CASSSPQGTQYF. The CDR3 coding sequence is TGTGCCAGCAGCTCCCCTCAGGGGACGCAGTATTTT.

This clonotype was counted at least ten times. The V call is TRBV7-9, the J call TRBJ1-1; D possibly corresponds to TRBD1 (5 bases). This CDR3 is 15 amino acids long. Germline V gene lookup returns CDR1 SEHNR and CDR2 FQNEAQ (reference sequence). With 5 bases removed from V and 8 bases from J, the gap between germline ends came to 21 bases. The CDR3 bases are TGTGCCAGCAGCCCCGGGGCAGGGACGTCTGGAGAAGCTTTCTTT. Translated: CASSPGAGTSGEAFF. Variable domain in full (rest from reference TRBV7-9 and TRBJ1-1): DTGVSQNPRHKITKRGQNVTFRCDPISEHNRLYWYRQTLGQGPEFLTYFQNEAQLEKSRLLSDRFSAERPKGSFSTLEIQRTEQGDSAMYLCASSPGAGTSGEAFFGQGTRLTVV.

V is TRBV5-1 and J is TRBJ2-2, with D perhaps TRBD1 or TRBD2 (5 bases each). CDR3 length equals 16 residues. Germline V gives CDR1 SGHRS, CDR2 YFSETQ. Between the trimmed V and J ends, which lost 4 bases and 0 bases, there was a span of 13 bases. The CDR3 nucleotides are TGCGCCAGCAGCCACGGGGCAGGACCGAACACCGGGGAGCTGTTTTTT. Translated: CASSHGAGPNTGELFF.

This clonotype has just a few counts. The CDR3 here is CASTARGGLGTDTQYF. CDR3 nucleotide sequence: TGTGCCAGCACGGCTAGGGGGGGCCTGGGCACAGATACGCAGTATTTT. This chain connects TRBV12-3 or TRBV12-4 to TRBJ2-3; TRBD2 is a possible D gene (7 bases). The CDR3 has 16 amino acids. Trimming removed 7 bases from V and 1 base from J, with 18 bases in between.

The rearrangement uses TRBV28 and TRBJ1-4; no definite D call. Trimming left V 6 bases short and J 8 bases short, with 7 bases between. Germline V gene data show CDR1 as MDHEN and CDR2 as SYDVKM. The CDR3 sequence is 11 residues long. CDR3 DNA: TGTGCCAGCAGACAGAGAGAAAAACTGTTTTTT. This codes for CASRQREKLFF. Supplemented by reference TRBV28 and TRBJ1-4, the full variable domain reads DVKVTQSSRYLVKRTGEKVFLECVQDMDHENMFWYRQDPGLGLRLIYFSYDVKMKEKGDIPEGYSVSREKKERFSLILESASTNQTSMYLCASRQREKLFFGSGTQLSVL.

This clonotype came up many times. This chain uses TRBV5-4 with TRBJ2-2; no definite D call. Trimming took 0 bases from V and 0 from J, leaving 3 bases between them. CDR1 is SGHNT and CDR2 is YYREEE in the germline V gene (reference sequence). The CDR3 sequence is 14 residues long. The CDR3 region is CASSLDANTGELFF. The CDR3 region has the DNA TGTGCCAGCAGCTTGGACGCGAACACCGGGGAGCTGTTTTTT.

The gene calls are TRBV12-3 or TRBV12-4 and TRBJ2-5; 15 bases map to TRBD2. The CDR3 is 17 amino acids. Germline trimming cut 6 bases from V and 2 bases from J; bases unmatched to any gene: 7. CDR3 DNA: TGTGCCAGCAGCGGACTAGCGGGGGGGGATGAGCAAGAGACCCAGTACTTC. It yields the protein CASSGLAGGDEQETQYF.

This chain connects TRBV20-1 to TRBJ2-1, with D perhaps matching TRBD1 (6 bases). CDR1 and CDR2 from the germline V gene are DFQATT and SNEGSKA (reference sequence). CDR3 size: 12 residues. V was trimmed by 3 bases and J by 7 bases, leaving 10 bases between them. CDR3 nucleotide sequence: TGCAGTGCTAGGCGCAGGGGAAATGAGCAGTTCTTC. Residues: CSARRRGNEQFF.

This clonotype was seen a few times. V usage is TRBV7-2 and J usage is TRBJ2-4; 8 positions agree with TRBD1. Germline loops: CDR1 SGHTA, CDR2 FQGNSA. This CDR3 region has 17 residues. V trimming: 5 bases; J trimming: 1 base; junction bases outside the gene matches: 10. The CDR3 nucleotides are TGTGCCAGCAGCACTTCGACAGGGGTGATGGCCAAAAACATTCAGTACTTC. Translated, it gives CASSTSTGVMAKNIQYF.